This T cell receptor (beta chain) was captured in a study of CD8 T cells in ankylosing spondylitis (dated by TCRdb to about 2017). As for the study more broadly: T cell receptor beta repertoires were profiled in healthy donors and ankylosing spondylitis patients so that disease-linked TCR variants could be found. The whole study cohort included under 140 healthy donors and around 24 ankylosing spondylitis patients. Peripheral blood samples were taken, and synovial fluid was additionally collected from ankylosing spondylitis patients. What the work shows at the level of the full study, not this receptor alone: A TCR beta motif made up of several highly homologous amino acid variants appeared to be characteristic of blood from ankylosing spondylitis patients. Some TCR beta motif variants had previously been reported in synovial fluid and blood of reactive arthritis patients, which suggested common disease-initiation mechanisms. The disease-linked clones were reported as significantly enriched in matched synovial fluid samples from ankylosing spondylitis patients. The disease-linked clones showed a CD8+ phenotype and occurred at relatively low frequencies in peripheral blood.

As to this clonotype: Which antigen it targets is not known. No quality values exist for individual bases; no much larger clone is one base distant.

Taken from the germline V gene, the CDR1 and CDR2 loops are LGHNA and YSLEER. V is reduced by 0 bases and J by 4 bases, leaving a spacing of 7 bases between them. The cysteine opens and the phenylalanine closes a CDR3 of 13 amino acids. Only the CDR3 DNA is retained, 39 bases long and in frame from the first base. TCRdb lists the instrument as Illumina HiSeq 2500. Quantitative 5'-RACE with molecular barcodes was used to prepare TCR beta libraries. The authors' pipeline ran thus. Disease-linked TCR variants were identified with a new computational method built on a probabilistic model of VDJ rearrangement. In-frame beta chains were kept once TCRdb had trimmed the public reads at Q25 with fastp and called clones with MiXCR. CDR3 protein duplicates are merged, each entry listing the most common genes and DNA. TCRdb's processing, not the authors' own work, is the source of the V and J calls. The sample table shows roughly 440,000 distinct CDR3 sequences, and about a sixth are seen once. The ten largest clones add up to over 1% of the sample.

Sequenced input: blood, either unsorted or a sorted T cell fraction (not recorded which). Recombination connected TRBV4-3 to TRBJ2-7; TRBD1 is possibly the D segment (5 matching bases). This clonotype originated in a male donor with ankylosing spondylitis. The CDR3 region: CASSQDRVYEQYF. The nucleotide sequence reads as follows: TGCGCCAGCAGCCAAGACAGGGTATACGAGCAGTACTTC.